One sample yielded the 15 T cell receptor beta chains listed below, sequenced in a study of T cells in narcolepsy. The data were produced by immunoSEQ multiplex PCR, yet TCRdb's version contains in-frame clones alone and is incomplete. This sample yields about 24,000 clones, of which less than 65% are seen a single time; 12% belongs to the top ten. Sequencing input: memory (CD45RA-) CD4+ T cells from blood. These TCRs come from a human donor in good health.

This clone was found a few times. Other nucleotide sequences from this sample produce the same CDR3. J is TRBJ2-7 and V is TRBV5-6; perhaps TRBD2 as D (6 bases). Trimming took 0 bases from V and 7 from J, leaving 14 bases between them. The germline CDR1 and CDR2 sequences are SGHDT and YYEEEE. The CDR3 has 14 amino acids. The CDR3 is CASSLGGGVREQYF. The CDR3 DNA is TGTGCCAGCAGCTTGGGTGGCGGGGTACGGGAGCAGTACTTC.

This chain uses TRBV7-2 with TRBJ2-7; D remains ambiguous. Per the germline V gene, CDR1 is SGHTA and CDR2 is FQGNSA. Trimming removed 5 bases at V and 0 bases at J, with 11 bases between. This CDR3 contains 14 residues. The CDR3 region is CASSPGRSSYEQYF. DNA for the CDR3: TGTGCCAGCAGCCCGGGCAGAAGCTCCTACGAGCAGTACTTC. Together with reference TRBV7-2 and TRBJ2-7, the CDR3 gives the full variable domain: GAGVSQSPSNKVTEKGKDVELRCDPISGHTALYWYRQSLGQGLEFLIYFQGNSAPDKSGLPSDRFSAERTGGSVSTLTIQRTQQEDSAVYLCASSPGRSSYEQYFGPGTRLTVT.

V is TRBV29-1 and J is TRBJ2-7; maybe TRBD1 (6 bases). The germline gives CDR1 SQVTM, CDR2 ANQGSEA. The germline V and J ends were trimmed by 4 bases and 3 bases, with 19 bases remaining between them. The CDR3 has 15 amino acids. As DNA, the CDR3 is TGCAGCGTTGCCCCCCATGCAGGGGCGAGCTACGAGCAGTACTTC. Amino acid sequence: CSVAPHAGASYEQYF.

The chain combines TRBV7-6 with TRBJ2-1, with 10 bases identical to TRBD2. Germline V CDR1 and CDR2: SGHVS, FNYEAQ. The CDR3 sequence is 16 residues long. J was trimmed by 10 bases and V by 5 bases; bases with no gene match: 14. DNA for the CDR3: TGTGCCAGCAGCCCTAGACCAGCGGGGGGGCAGGGCGAGCAGTTCTTC. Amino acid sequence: CASSPRPAGGQGEQFF.

In nucleotides, the CDR3 is TGTGCCAGCAGCGGGAACAGGGGGCCTACCTACGAGCAGTACTTC. It translates to CASSGNRGPTYEQYF. The rearrangement links TRBV11-1 to TRBJ2-7; 9 bases are shared with TRBD1. The germline CDR1 and CDR2 sequences are SGHAT and FQDESV (reference sequence). This CDR3 is built from 15 residues. V lost 5 bases, J lost 2 bases, and 7 bases stayed unmatched.

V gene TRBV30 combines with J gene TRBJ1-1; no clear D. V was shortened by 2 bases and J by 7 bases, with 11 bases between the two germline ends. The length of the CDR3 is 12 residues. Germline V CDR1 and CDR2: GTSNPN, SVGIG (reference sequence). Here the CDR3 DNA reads TGTGCCTGGAGTAGAGAGTCAAATGAAGCTTTCTTT. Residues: CAWSRESNEAFF.

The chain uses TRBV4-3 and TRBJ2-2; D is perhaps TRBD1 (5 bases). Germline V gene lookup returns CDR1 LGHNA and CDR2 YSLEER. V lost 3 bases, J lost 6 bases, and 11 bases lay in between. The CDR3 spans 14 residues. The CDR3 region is CASSHGRVAGELFF. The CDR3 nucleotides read TGCGCCAGCAGCCATGGCAGGGTAGCCGGGGAGCTGTTTTTT.

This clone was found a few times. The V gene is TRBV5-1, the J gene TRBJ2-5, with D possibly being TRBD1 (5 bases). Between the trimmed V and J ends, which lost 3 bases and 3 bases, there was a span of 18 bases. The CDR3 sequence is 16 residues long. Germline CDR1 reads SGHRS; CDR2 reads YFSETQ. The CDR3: CASSYRTLTGKETQYF. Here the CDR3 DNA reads TGCGCCAGCAGCTACCGGACATTGACTGGGAAAGAGACCCAGTACTTC. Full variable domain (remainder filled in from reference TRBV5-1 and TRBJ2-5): KAGVTQTPRYLIKTRGQQVTLSCSPISGHRSVSWYQQTPGQGLQFLFEYFSETQRNKGNFPGRFSGRQFSNSRSEMNVSTLELGDSALYLCASSYRTLTGKETQYFGPGTRLLVL.

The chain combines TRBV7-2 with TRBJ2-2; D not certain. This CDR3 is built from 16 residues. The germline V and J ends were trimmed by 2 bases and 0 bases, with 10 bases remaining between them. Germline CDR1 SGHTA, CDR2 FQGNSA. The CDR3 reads CASSLNSPTNTGELFF. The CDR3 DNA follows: TGTGCCAGCAGCTTAAACTCTCCCACGAACACCGGGGAGCTGTTTTTT.

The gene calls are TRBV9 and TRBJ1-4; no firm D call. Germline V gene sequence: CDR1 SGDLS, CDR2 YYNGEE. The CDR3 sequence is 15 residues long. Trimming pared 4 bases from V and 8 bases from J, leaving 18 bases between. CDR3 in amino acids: CASSPSGARGEKLFF. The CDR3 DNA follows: TGTGCCAGCAGCCCCTCGGGAGCGCGAGGCGAAAAACTGTTTTTT. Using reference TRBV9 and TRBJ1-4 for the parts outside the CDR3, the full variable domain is DSGVTQTPKHLITATGQRVTLRCSPRSGDLSVYWYQQSLDQGLQFLIQYYNGEERAKGNILERFSAQQFPDLHSELNLSSLELGDSALYFCASSPSGARGEKLFFGSGTQLSVL.

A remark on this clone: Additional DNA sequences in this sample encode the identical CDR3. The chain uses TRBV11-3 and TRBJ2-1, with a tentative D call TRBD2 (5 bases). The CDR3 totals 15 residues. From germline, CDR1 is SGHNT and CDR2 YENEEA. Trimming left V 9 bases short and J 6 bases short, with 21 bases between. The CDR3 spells CASSPTRANVNEQFF. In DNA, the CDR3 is TGTGCCAGTAGCCCCACTAGGGCCAATGTCAATGAGCAGTTCTTC.

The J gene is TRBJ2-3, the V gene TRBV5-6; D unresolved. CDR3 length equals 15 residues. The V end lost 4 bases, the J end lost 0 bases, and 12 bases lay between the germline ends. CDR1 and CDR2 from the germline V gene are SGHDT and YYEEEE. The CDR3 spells CASSVMWQSTDTQYF. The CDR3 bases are TGTGCCAGCAGCGTCATGTGGCAGAGCACAGATACGCAGTATTTT.

CDR3 residues: CASSPPSLAGQKETQYF. CDR3 in DNA: TGTGCCAGCAGCCCTCCTAGTCTAGCGGGCCAAAAAGAGACCCAGTACTTC. V usage is TRBV21-1 and J usage is TRBJ2-5; whether TRBD2, the table's D call, matches the DNA was not checked. TRBV21-1 represents a pseudogene. The CDR3 is made up of 17 amino acids.

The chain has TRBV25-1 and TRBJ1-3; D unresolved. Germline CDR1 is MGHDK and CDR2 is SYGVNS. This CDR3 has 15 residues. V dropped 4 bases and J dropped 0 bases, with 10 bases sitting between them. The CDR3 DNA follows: TGTGCCAGCAGTGTAGGACTGCTCTCTGGAAACACCATATATTTT. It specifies CASSVGLLSGNTIYF.

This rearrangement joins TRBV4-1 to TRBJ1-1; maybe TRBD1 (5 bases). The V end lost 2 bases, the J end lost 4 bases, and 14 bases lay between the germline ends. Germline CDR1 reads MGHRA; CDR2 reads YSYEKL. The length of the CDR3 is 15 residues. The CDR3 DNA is TGCGCCAGCAGCCAAAGAGGGGCTTGGAGCACTGAAGCTTTCTTT. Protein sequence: CASSQRGAWSTEAFF.